This entry is about one T cell receptor (beta chain). No antigen is known for it. No much larger clone is present one base from it, and per-base qualities are unavailable. The CDR3 holds 16 amino acids from the cysteine to the phenylalanine. The kept DNA is CDR3 alone, 48 bases in frame from the first base. V ends up 6 bases short and J 4 bases short, with an unmatched junction base count of 7. CDR1 and CDR2, looked up from the germline V gene, are SNHLY and FYNNEI. The cohort consisted of hundreds of healthy bone marrow donors. Cohort members were all nominally healthy when sampled, although unrecorded immune exposures were likely present. The donor was CMV seropositive and belonged to the group of 250 to 350 seropositive cohort members. A peripheral blood sample was collected from each donor, and TCR beta sequencing was performed on peripheral blood mononuclear cells. The Qiagen DNeasy Blood Extraction Kit was used to extract genomic DNA from the blood cell samples.

This specimen comes from a study of cytomegalovirus exposure and HLA in healthy donors (TCRdb year 2017). The study in broad terms: An earlier analysis of roughly 500 of the donors reported roughly 270 Gb of sequence data and some 100 million unique TCR beta sequences from some 180 million T cells. About 300 gigabases of sequencing data and 70 million to 100 million unique TCR sequences were included in an early release covering about 700 HLA-typed donors. Of the 350 to 450 genotyped donors, 65% to 90% were placed in the genetic ancestry cluster associated with self-reported Caucasian donors. The aim of the study was to test whether cataloging public T cell receptors could identify signatures of past pathogen exposure. The T cell repertoires of 700 or so subjects were profiled by immunosequencing and related to cytomegalovirus serostatus. Along with the roughly 670-subject first cohort, a separate validation cohort of some 130 different subjects was used. To predict cytomegalovirus infection status, the study brought together high-throughput TCR immunosequencing, statistical association of individual TCRs with disease status, and machine learning. A later analysis re-analyzed previously published TCR beta repertoires from 500 to 700 donors and added high-resolution HLA genotyping to study TCR occurrence patterns. Rather than using new phenotypic data, the later analysis identified candidate immune exposures from TCR beta sequences and from how often those sequences occurred across donors. In an earlier analysis of over 550 of the donors, high-throughput TCR beta sequencing was used to judge whether each TCR beta V gene segment behaved as functional or pseudogenic. Alongside the repertoire data, information on donor age, sex, ethnicity and CMV serostatus was compiled. A later genetic analysis took genome-wide SNP genotypes for about three fifths of the 666 donors and used that subset as a discovery cohort. All discovery cohort repertoires had been generated using a single sequencing platform. HLA typing included class I and class II loci at four-digit resolution. The number of typed donors differed by locus: about 620-630 for A, B, C, DRB1 and DQB1; approximately 530 for DQA1; some 610 for DPA1; and roughly 450 for DPB1. A handful of DR-DQ haplotypes were handled as single units for association and clustering because linkage in the cohort was strong. Across some 400 genotyped donors of the cohort, an average of approximately 200,000 unique TCR beta nucleotide sequences per donor were sequenced, and 15% to 20% of those sequences were non-productive.

Library construction relied on the immunoSEQ multiplex PCR assay. For the multiplex PCR, a mixture combining 60 forward primers for TCR Vbeta segments and 13 reverse primers for TCR Jbeta segments was used. The CDR3 region of rearranged TCR beta genes was amplified from genomic DNA with a multiplex PCR assay. Amplified TCR beta libraries were sequenced as 87-base-pair reads on the Illumina HiSeq System. The original pipeline was this. Across the 600 to 700 repertoires, a later analysis counted tens of millions of unique TCR beta chains, around 11 million of which were shared by at least two donors. To remove PCR and sequencing errors, raw reads were error-corrected and collapsed into unique sequences using a nearest-neighbor algorithm that merged closely related sequences. V, D and J gene segments were assigned by aligning CDR3 sequences to IMGT reference sequences. For a sequence to be retained, a match of at least six nucleotides was required to both a V gene segment and a J gene segment. A rearrangement was called productive if the CDR3 had no stop codons and remained in frame with V and J, and every other rearrangement was called non-productive. Following IMGT convention, CDR3 was defined as the stretch from the second conserved V-encoded cysteine to the conserved J-encoded phenylalanine. The earlier analysis of around 640 of the donors excluded sequences that lacked an unambiguous match to a single V gene segment. An earlier analysis of 450 to 650 of the donors called V segments functional above 56.7% productive rearrangements and segregating when the between-donor standard deviation exceeded 5%. A statistical classification framework was built for diagnosing cytomegalovirus status from the catalog of TCR beta chain sequences. In a later analysis, V and J genes were assigned by comparing TCR nucleotide sequences against IMGT/GENE-DB human TR gene sequences. In a later analysis, CDR3 sequences and most-parsimonious VDJ recombination scenarios were assigned using the TCRdist pipeline. A later analysis defined each TCR beta chain by its CDR3 amino acid sequence plus V-gene family, and excluded reads lacking a unique V-gene family. A later analysis removed over 500 highly shared, low-generation-probability nucleotide sequences to deal with suspected cross-contamination and a sequencing artifact. In a later analysis, a clonal expansion index for each public chain was calculated from normalized within-repertoire ranks of inferred template counts. A later analysis computed generation probabilities with a VDJ recombination model fitted to out-of-frame rearrangements, and checked the results against IGoR. A later analysis scored TCR-TCR, TCR-HLA and TCR-CMV co-occurrence with hypergeometric tests, applying a repertoire-size bias correction to TCR pairs. False discovery rates were estimated in a later analysis by permuting HLA or CMV assignments 20 times. In a later analysis, co-occurring TCRs were grouped with DBSCAN, and TCRdist sequence similarity was added when clustering was performed within HLA-allele-positive subsets. Repertoires with fewer than 30,000 or more than 120,000 public chains, plus five repertoires with anomalous nucleotide sharing, were excluded from co-occurrence clustering. Imported from immuneACCESS, the table was reduced by TCRdb to in-frame sequences with V and J called. These copies leave out some clones; in studies compared against another copy, an unresolved V gene accounts for under half, and the cause of the remainder is not known. That table furnishes V, J and clone size, whereas the DNA furnished D and trimming. Present in this sample are over 30,000 clones, roughly 67% of which were seen just once. The ten top clones hold around 9.1% of the sample.

What the study reported, not specific to this receptor: Most TCR sequences were observed very rarely across donors, whereas some public TCRs were present in many individuals. Because counts were too low, some 17 rarely observed V segments, including chromosome 9 orphons, were left out of the earlier analysis of 587 of the donors. Roughly uniform sequencing depth across donors was assumed in presence/absence analyses, although this assumption may not hold. An association between a missense DCLRE1C variant and V-gene and J-gene trimming of TCR beta chains was found in a later genetic analysis and replicated in an independent cohort. A later analysis found that TCR association rates varied across HLA loci, with DRB1 alleles showing the most associated TCRs and HLA-C alleles the fewest. Because HLA typing was missing for some donors at each locus, association tests included only the typed subset. When HLA alleles, especially DR and DQ, strongly co-occurred, TCR associations were difficult to assign to individual alleles. For the cohort, immune exposure information was limited to CMV serostatus. Only TCR beta chains were sequenced in this cohort, and the absence of alpha or paired-chain data limited detectable features. A group of highly shared sequence variants was considered likely to be a technical artifact of the sequencing pipeline. According to the authors, the approach could potentially be generalized to other disease states and immunological phenotypes. According to a later analysis, parvovirus B19, influenza, CMV and Epstein-Barr virus appeared linked to several top co-occurrence clusters. In both the original and validation cohorts, the classifier was reported to diagnose cytomegalovirus status with high specificity and sensitivity. According to a later analysis, most CMV-associated TCR beta chains appeared to be HLA-restricted, and the HLA associations seemed to be driven largely by CMV exposure. According to a later genetic analysis, donors in an Asian-associated ancestry cluster had fewer N-insertions in productive TCRs than the approximately 670-donor mean. The study gave a list of some 150 TCR beta chains associated with cytomegalovirus. Correlated functional status among segregating V segments might reflect linkage disequilibrium, but an unknown experimental factor could not be ruled out. Three of the identified cytomegalovirus-associated TCR beta chains were confirmed in vitro to be specific for cytomegalovirus antigens. In an earlier analysis of 587 of the donors, most TCR beta V segments were observed in productive rearrangements about 87% or about 30% of the time, broadly matching IMGT annotations. In a later analysis, HLA-associated TCR beta chains were found to be more clonally expanded and to have lower generation probabilities than equally common non-associated chains. Because the 87-base-pair reads could not distinguish some IMGT-functional V segments, including TRBV6-2 and TRBV6-3, those segments were excluded. Specific HLA alleles were associated with 15,000 to 20,000 TCR beta sequences at a false discovery rate of 0.05 in a later analysis. A further reported finding was that TCR beta sequences accurately predicted the HLA-A and HLA-B alleles for most subjects in the first cohort.

What was sequenced was PBMCs. This clonotype originated in a man in his forties in good health and CMV-seropositive. The chain is encoded by TRBV2 joined to TRBJ1-4; 11 central bases correspond to TRBD1. The encoded CDR3 is CASSMGQGGDNEKLFF. Read as DNA, the sequence is TGTGCCAGCAGCATGGGACAGGGGGGGGATAATGAAAAACTGTTTTTT.